This T cell receptor beta chain originates from a study of blood T cell repertoires in COVID-19. Study overall: T cells, B-cell-depleted T cells, or PBMCs provided the cDNA or gDNA that served as material.

Germline V CDR1 and CDR2: SGDLS, YYNGEE. CDR3 size: 14 residues. V lost 3 bases, J lost 9 bases, and 15 bases lay in between. Produced via immunoSEQ multiplex PCR; TCRdb's table is partial and in-frame only. The table lists 300,000 to 350,000 clones, 80% to 90% of them singletons. While infection was still active, Seattle patients were enrolled and then followed longitudinally. The chain uses TRBV9 and TRBJ2-2, with a weak D call TRBD2 (6 bases). The clonotype was recovered from a man between 25 and 39 years old with COVID-19, enrolled during active disease. Source material: peripheral blood. CDR3: CASSGGTSVRELFF. Here the CDR3 DNA reads TGTGCCAGCAGCGGTGGGACTTCGGTCAGGGAGCTGTTTTTT.